The 18 T cell receptor beta chains below come from one sample, sequenced in a study of T cell responses to AZD1222 COVID-19 vaccine. Using immunoSEQ multiplex PCR, the repertoire was profiled, and TCRdb retains in-frame clones only, with some absent. The table shows 100,000 to 150,000 clones, with 80% to 95% occurring only once. The specimen was peripheral blood, collected on day 0 of AZD1222 vaccination. All receptors derive from an adult in good health.

The chain employs TRBV18 and TRBJ1-5; no firm D call. Trimming took off 4 bases at V and 0 bases at J, with 22 bases between the two ends. Germline loops: CDR1 KGHSH, CDR2 LQKENI. The CDR3 loop spans 19 amino acids. The CDR3 is CASSLPPRSELYSNQPQHF. Written as DNA, the CDR3 is TGTGCCAGCTCACTCCCTCCTCGCAGTGAACTGTATAGCAATCAGCCCCAGCATTTT. Using reference TRBV18 and TRBJ1-5 for the parts outside the CDR3, the full variable domain is NAGVMQNPRHLVRRRGQEARLRCSPMKGHSHVYWYRQLPEEGLKFMVYLQKENIIDESGMPKERFSAEFPKEGPSILRIQQVVRGDSAAYFCASSLPPRSELYSNQPQHFGDGTRLSIL.

The V gene is TRBV2, the J gene TRBJ1-5; no clear D. Trimming shortened V by 6 bases and J by 5 bases, and 8 bases separated the two germline ends. Germline values: CDR1 SNHLY, CDR2 FYNNEI. CDR3 length equals 12 residues. The CDR3 sequence is CASRRTDQPQHF. The CDR3 bases are TGTGCCAGCAGGAGGACGGATCAGCCCCAGCATTTT. The entire variable domain, with the rest obtained from reference TRBV2 and TRBJ1-5, is as follows: EPEVTQTPSHQVTQMGQEVILRCVPISNHLYFYWYRQILGQKVEFLVSFYNNEISEKSEIFDDQFSVERPDGSNFTLKIRSTKLEDSAMYFCASRRTDQPQHFGDGTRLSIL.

The chain recombines TRBV6-5 with TRBJ1-2; D is undetermined. Trimming removed 6 bases at V and 4 bases at J, with 18 bases between. From germline, CDR1 is MNHEY and CDR2 SVGAGI. The CDR3 loop spans 15 amino acids. CDR3 amino acids: CASRPRYLESYGYTF. DNA for the CDR3: TGTGCCAGCAGACCGCGTTATCTAGAGTCCTATGGCTACACCTTC.

This clone was recorded only once. The V gene is TRBV9, the J gene TRBJ1-3; D may be TRBD1 (5 bases). Germline-derived CDR1 and CDR2 are SGDLS and YYNGEE. The length of the CDR3 is 15 residues. The V end lost 1 base, the J end lost 2 bases, and 10 bases lay between the germline ends. The CDR3 loop reads CASSVSPGTGNTIYF. CDR3 DNA sequence: TGTGCCAGCAGCGTATCCCCAGGGACTGGAAACACCATATATTTT.

The rearrangement links TRBV3-1 (or the pseudogene TRBV3-2) to TRBJ2-3, with 7 bases identical to TRBD1. The V gene end was trimmed by 3 bases and the J gene end by 1 base; junction bases not matched to a gene: 7. Germline V gene data show CDR1 as LGHDT and CDR2 as YNNKEL (reference sequence). CDR3 size: 16 residues. Written as DNA, the CDR3 is TGTGCCAGCAGCCACTACTCAGACAGGGGCACAGATACGCAGTATTTT. It encodes CASSHYSDRGTDTQYF.

The chain employs TRBV5-5 and TRBJ2-7; D is uncertain. V was cut by 5 bases and J by 2 bases, with 14 bases left in between. The CDR3 covers 14 residues. Looked up from germline, CDR1 is SGHKS and CDR2 is YYEKEE (reference sequence). CDR3 in amino acids: CASSPLFAPYEQYF. DNA for the CDR3: TGTGCCAGCAGTCCACTATTCGCTCCCTACGAGCAGTACTTC.

J is TRBJ1-1 and V is TRBV23-1; the match to TRBD1 covers 7 bases. TRBV23-1 is filed as an ORF, its function uncertain. V gave up 3 bases and J gave up 0 bases; unmatched junction bases: 7. CDR3 length equals 16 residues. This CDR3 reads CASSHLTGNMNTEAFF. The CDR3 nucleotides read TGCGCCAGCAGTCATTTGACAGGGAACATGAACACTGAAGCTTTCTTT.

CDR3 bases: TGTGCCAGCAGCCCGGGCAAGCTAGGAGGCACAGATACGCAGTATTTT. It encodes CASSPGKLGGTDTQYF. The V call is TRBV5-6, the J call TRBJ2-3; D call uncertain. CDR3 size: 16 residues. Deletions cut 4 bases from V and 1 base from J, with 16 bases between. The V gene's germline CDR1 is SGHDT and CDR2 YYEEEE.

This chain joins TRBV3-1 (or the pseudogene TRBV3-2) and TRBJ1-2; possibly TRBD1 for D (6 bases). This CDR3 is 12 amino acids long. CDR1 is LGHDT and CDR2 is YNNKEL in the germline V gene (reference sequence). Trimming took 4 bases from V and 6 from J, leaving 9 bases between them. The DNA of the CDR3 is TGTGCCAGCAGCCCAAGGGGGAATGGCTACACCTTC. It is translated as CASSPRGNGYTF.

This clone has only a few counts. This rearrangement joins TRBV7-9 to TRBJ1-2; 7 bases line up with TRBD1. CDR3 length: 13 residues. Germline CDR1 reads SEHNR; CDR2 reads FQNEAQ (reference sequence). V lost 5 bases to trimming and J lost 4 bases; unmatched junction nucleotides: 4. In DNA form, the CDR3 reads TGTGCCAGCAGCGCTACAGGGGCCTATGGCTACACCTTC. It encodes CASSATGAYGYTF.

This sequence joins TRBV15 and TRBJ2-7; possibly TRBD2 for D (5 bases). Trimming shortened V by 4 bases and J by 8 bases, and 15 bases separated the two germline ends. The CDR3 contains 13 residues. The germline V gene encodes CDR1 LNHNV and CDR2 YYDKDF (reference sequence). CDR3 coding DNA: TGTGCCACCAGCACAGAGGGATCTGCGAAGCAGTACTTC. Encoded protein: CATSTEGSAKQYF. The full variable domain, in which reference TRBV15 and TRBJ2-7 provide the parts outside the CDR3, is DAMVIQNPRYQVTQFGKPVTLSCSQTLNHNVMYWYQQKSSQAPKLLFHYYDKDFNNEADTPDNFQSRRPNTSFCFLDIRSPGLGDTAMYLCATSTEGSAKQYFGPGTRLTVT.

The rearrangement uses TRBV11-3 and TRBJ2-7, with D perhaps matching TRBD2 (5 bases). The CDR3 runs to 14 residues. The V end lost 0 bases, the J end lost 2 bases, and 8 bases lay between the germline ends. CDR1 is SGHNT, CDR2 YENEEA, per germline. CDR3 DNA: TGTGCCAGCAGCTTAGAGGGAGCTACCTACGAGCAGTACTTC. The encoded protein is CASSLEGATYEQYF.

This sequence joins TRBV6-1 and TRBJ2-3; TRBD2 matches at 12 bases. In germline, CDR1 is MNHNS, CDR2 SASEGT. The CDR3 runs to 16 residues. Losses at the gene ends were 4 bases for V and 4 bases for J; bases not matched to a gene: 6. The CDR3: CASSARLAGEPDTQYF. The CDR3 nucleotides are TGTGCCAGCAGTGCCAGACTAGCGGGAGAGCCAGATACGCAGTATTTT.

V usage is TRBV7-3 and J usage is TRBJ2-5, with D possibly being TRBD1 (6 bases). CDR3 length: 15 amino acids. Looked up from germline, CDR1 is SGHTA and CDR2 is FQGTGA. V was shortened by 0 bases and J by 1 base, with 9 bases between the two germline ends. The CDR3 region has the DNA TGTGCCAGCAGCTTAACTGGACAGCTCCAAGAGACCCAGTACTTC. It specifies CASSLTGQLQETQYF.

J is TRBJ2-3 and V is TRBV24-1; D may be TRBD2 (6 bases). This CDR3 has 15 residues. Germline V CDR1 and CDR2: KGHDR, SFDVKD. V lost 3 bases to trimming and J lost 4 bases, with 13 bases between them. The CDR3 loop reads CATSDSKGGADTQYF. CDR3 DNA sequence: TGTGCCACCAGTGATAGTAAAGGCGGGGCAGATACGCAGTATTTT.

This chain links TRBV4-1 with TRBJ1-1; no firm D call. The CDR3 length is 16 residues. Germline CDR1 and CDR2: MGHRA and YSYEKL. The V end was cut by 0 bases, the J end by 0 bases, with 11 bases between. The DNA for the CDR3 is TGCGCCAGCAGCCAAGACGATCTGGGGATGAACACTGAAGCTTTCTTT. Its protein product is CASSQDDLGMNTEAFF.

CDR3 sequence: CAWSSGRGSSPLHF. DNA for the CDR3: TGTGCCTGGAGTTCGGGCAGGGGTAGTTCACCCCTCCACTTT. This rearrangement joins TRBV30 to TRBJ1-6, with a tentative D call TRBD1 (6 bases). This CDR3 region has 14 residues. Per germline, CDR1 GTSNPN and CDR2 SVGIG (reference sequence). Deletions cut 2 bases from V and 9 bases from J, with 14 bases between.

The chain joins TRBV5-1 to TRBJ1-3; 7 bases map to TRBD1. This CDR3 contains 16 residues. V lost 4 bases, J lost 2 bases, and 9 bases stayed unmatched. Germline CDR1 SGHRS, CDR2 YFSETQ. CDR3 loop: CASSGTGQTAGNTIYF. CDR3 sequence (DNA): TGCGCCAGCAGCGGAACGGGACAGACGGCTGGAAACACCATATATTTT.